The clone carrying this TCR beta chain was observed once. Its specificity is not known. Vbeta (60) and Jbeta (13) primers were used in the PCR. Here immunoSEQ multiplex PCR was the method, and the copy in TCRdb shows in-frame clones only, minus some. The table lists 95,000 to 100,000 clones, 70% to 80% of them singletons, with 6% to 8.5% in the top ten. The data stem from a study of cytomegalovirus exposure and HLA in healthy donors. Study-wide findings and caveats: A later analysis reportedly found fewer N-insertions in an Asian-associated ancestry cluster than the approximately 660-donor mean. Upon later analysis, HLA-associated TCR beta chains proved more clonally expanded than other, equally common chains.

The receptor comes from a female donor in good health and CMV-seronegative. The sequencing input was PBMCs.

CDR3 DNA: TGTGCCAGCAGCTTAGAGACTAGCGAGTACAATGAGCAGTTCTTC. Amino acid sequence: CASSLETSEYNEQFF. V usage is TRBV7-9 and J usage is TRBJ2-1; 8 bases agree with TRBD2. Germline CDR1 and CDR2: SEHNR and FQNEAQ (reference sequence). The CDR3 consists of 15 residues. V lost 1 base to trimming and J lost 4 bases; unmatched junction nucleotides: 3.